Each of the 3 T cell receptor beta chains below was sequenced from the same sample in a study of blood T cell repertoires in COVID-19. Using immunoSEQ multiplex PCR, the repertoire was profiled, and TCRdb retains in-frame clones only, with some absent. The table lists about 190,000 clones, about 88% of them singletons. The sequencing sample was made of peripheral blood. These receptors all stem from a woman between 40 and 50 years old who had recovered from COVID-19.

The genes are TRBV7-2 and TRBJ2-5; 11 bases are a match to TRBD1. CDR3 length equals 14 residues. CDR1 is SGHTA, CDR2 FQGNSA, per germline. V was clipped by 6 bases and J by 3 bases; unmatched bases: 3. The CDR3 loop reads CASSWTGGEETQYF. The CDR3 bases are TGTGCCAGCAGTTGGACAGGGGGCGAAGAGACCCAGTACTTC.

V and J are TRBV19 and TRBJ2-1, with D maybe TRBD2 (5 bases). V was trimmed by 4 bases and J by 1 base, leaving 14 bases between them. The CDR3 spans 16 residues. Germline V gene data show CDR1 as LNHDA and CDR2 as SQIVND (reference sequence). DNA for the CDR3: TGTGCCAGTAGTACAGGCAGGACTCGATCCTACAATGAGCAGTTCTTC. Its protein product is CASSTGRTRSYNEQFF.

This clone appeared once. The CDR3 loop is CAWSVGAGGGNEQFF. The CDR3, as DNA: TGTGCCTGGAGTGTGGGAGCGGGAGGGGGCAATGAGCAGTTCTTC. V is TRBV30 and J is TRBJ2-1; 10 positions agree with TRBD2. The CDR3 is 15 amino acids. After removal of 0 bases from V and 6 bases from J, the junction contained 5 bases not matched to a gene. Germline loops: CDR1 GTSNPN, CDR2 SVGIG (reference sequence).